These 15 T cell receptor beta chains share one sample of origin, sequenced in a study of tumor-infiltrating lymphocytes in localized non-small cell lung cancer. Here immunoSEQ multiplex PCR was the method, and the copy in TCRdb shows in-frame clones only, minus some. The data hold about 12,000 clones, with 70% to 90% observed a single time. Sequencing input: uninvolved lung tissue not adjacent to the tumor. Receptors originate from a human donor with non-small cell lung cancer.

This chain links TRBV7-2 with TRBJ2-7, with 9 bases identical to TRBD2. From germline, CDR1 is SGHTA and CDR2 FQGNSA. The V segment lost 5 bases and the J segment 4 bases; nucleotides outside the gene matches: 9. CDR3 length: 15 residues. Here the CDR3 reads CASSPSGLATYEQYF. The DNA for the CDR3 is TGTGCCAGCAGCCCCTCGGGACTAGCTACTTACGAGCAGTACTTC.

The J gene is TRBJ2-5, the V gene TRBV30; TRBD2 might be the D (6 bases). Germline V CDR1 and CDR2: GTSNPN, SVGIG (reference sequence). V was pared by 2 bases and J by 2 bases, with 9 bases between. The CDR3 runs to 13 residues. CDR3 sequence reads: CAWSLAGQETQYF. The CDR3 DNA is TGTGCCTGGAGTTTGGCGGGACAAGAGACCCAGTACTTC.

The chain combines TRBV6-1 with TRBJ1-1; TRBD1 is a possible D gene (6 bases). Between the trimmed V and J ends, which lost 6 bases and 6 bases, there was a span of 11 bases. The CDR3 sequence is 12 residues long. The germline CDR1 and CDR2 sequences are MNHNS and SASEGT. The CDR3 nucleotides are TGTGCCAGCAGCACAGGGTACGCTGAAGCTTTCTTT. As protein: CASSTGYAEAFF.

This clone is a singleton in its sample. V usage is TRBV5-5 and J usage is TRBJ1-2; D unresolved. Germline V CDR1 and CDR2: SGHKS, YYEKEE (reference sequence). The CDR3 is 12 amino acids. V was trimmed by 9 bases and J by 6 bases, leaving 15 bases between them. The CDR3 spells CATSQDRDGYTF. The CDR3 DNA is TGTGCCACCTCCCAGGACCGGGATGGCTACACCTTC.

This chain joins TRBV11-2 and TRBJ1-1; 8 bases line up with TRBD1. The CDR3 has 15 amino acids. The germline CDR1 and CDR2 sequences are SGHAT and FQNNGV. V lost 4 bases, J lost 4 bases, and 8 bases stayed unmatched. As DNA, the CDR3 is TGTGCCAGCAGCTCAGGTCAGGGGGCAAGCACTGAAGCTTTCTTT. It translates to CASSSGQGASTEAFF.

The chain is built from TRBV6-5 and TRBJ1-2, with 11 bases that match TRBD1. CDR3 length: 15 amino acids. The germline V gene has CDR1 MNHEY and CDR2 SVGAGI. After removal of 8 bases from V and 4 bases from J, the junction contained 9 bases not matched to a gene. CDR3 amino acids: CASGPRDRGAYGYTF. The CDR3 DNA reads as TGTGCCAGCGGACCCAGGGACAGGGGGGCCTATGGCTACACCTTC.

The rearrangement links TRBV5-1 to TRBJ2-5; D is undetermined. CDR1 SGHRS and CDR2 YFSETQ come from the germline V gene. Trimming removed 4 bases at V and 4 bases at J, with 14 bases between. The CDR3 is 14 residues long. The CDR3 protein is CASSKGWISETQYF. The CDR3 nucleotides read TGCGCCAGCAGCAAAGGGTGGATTTCAGAGACCCAGTACTTC.

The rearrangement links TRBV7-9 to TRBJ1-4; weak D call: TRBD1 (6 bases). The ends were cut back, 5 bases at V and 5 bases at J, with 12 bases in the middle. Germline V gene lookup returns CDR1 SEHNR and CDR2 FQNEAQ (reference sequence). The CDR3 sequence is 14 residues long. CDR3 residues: CASSLGGMNEKLFF. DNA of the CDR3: TGTGCCAGCAGCCTAGGGGGGATGAATGAAAAACTGTTTTTT.

The CDR3 nucleotides read TGTGCCAGCAGTGAAAACAGGGGATATGGCTACACCTTC. Its translation is CASSENRGYGYTF. The V and J genes are TRBV2 and TRBJ1-2; TRBD1 matches 7 bases. Germline loops: CDR1 SNHLY, CDR2 FYNNEI. J gave up 5 bases and V 2 bases, and 2 bases lay outside the gene matches. The CDR3 is made up of 13 amino acids. The full variable domain, its missing parts supplied by reference TRBV2 and TRBJ1-2, is EPEVTQTPSHQVTQMGQEVILRCVPISNHLYFYWYRQILGQKVEFLVSFYNNEISEKSEIFDDQFSVERPDGSNFTLKIRSTKLEDSAMYFCASSENRGYGYTFGSGTRLTVV.

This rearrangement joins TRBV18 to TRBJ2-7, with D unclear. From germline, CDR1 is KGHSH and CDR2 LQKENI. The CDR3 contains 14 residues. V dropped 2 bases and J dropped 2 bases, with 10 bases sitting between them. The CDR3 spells CASSPNVETYEQYF. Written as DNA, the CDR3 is TGTGCCAGCTCACCAAACGTGGAGACCTACGAGCAGTACTTC. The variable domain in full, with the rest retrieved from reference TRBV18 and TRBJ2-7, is NAGVMQNPRHLVRRRGQEARLRCSPMKGHSHVYWYRQLPEEGLKFMVYLQKENIIDESGMPKERFSAEFPKEGPSILRIQQVVRGDSAAYFCASSPNVETYEQYFGPGTRLTVT.

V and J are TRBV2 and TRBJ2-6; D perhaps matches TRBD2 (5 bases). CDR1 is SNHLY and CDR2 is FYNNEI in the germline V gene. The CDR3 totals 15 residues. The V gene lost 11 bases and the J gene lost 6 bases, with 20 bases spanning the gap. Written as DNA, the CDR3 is TGTGCCGGATCCGATGGGGTGAGGGTGGCCAACGTCCTGACTTTC. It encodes CAGSDGVRVANVLTF.

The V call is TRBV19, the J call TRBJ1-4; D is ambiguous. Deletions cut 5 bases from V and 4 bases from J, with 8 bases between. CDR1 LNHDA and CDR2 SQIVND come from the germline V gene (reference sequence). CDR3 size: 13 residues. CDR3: CASSGKINEKLFF. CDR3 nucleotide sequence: TGTGCCAGTAGTGGGAAGATTAATGAAAAACTGTTTTTT.

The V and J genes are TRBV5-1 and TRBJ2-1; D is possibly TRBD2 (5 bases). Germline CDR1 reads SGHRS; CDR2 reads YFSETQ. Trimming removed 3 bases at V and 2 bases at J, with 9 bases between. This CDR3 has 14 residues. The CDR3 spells CASSSQRTYNEQFF. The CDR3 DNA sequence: TGCGCCAGCAGCTCTCAGCGGACCTACAATGAGCAGTTCTTC.

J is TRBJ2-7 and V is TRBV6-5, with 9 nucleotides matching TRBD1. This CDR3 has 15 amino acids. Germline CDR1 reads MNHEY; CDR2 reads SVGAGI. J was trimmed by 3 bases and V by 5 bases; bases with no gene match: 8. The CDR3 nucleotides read TGTGCCAGCAGTACGGCCGGGACAGGGCTCTACGAGCAGTACTTC. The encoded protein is CASSTAGTGLYEQYF.

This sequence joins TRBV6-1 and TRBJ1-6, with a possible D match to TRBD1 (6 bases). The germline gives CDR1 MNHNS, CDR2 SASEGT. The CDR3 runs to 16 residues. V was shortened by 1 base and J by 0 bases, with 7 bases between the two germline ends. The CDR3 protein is CASSEVDSSYNSPLHF. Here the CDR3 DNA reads TGTGCCAGCAGTGAAGTGGACAGCTCCTATAATTCACCCCTCCACTTT.